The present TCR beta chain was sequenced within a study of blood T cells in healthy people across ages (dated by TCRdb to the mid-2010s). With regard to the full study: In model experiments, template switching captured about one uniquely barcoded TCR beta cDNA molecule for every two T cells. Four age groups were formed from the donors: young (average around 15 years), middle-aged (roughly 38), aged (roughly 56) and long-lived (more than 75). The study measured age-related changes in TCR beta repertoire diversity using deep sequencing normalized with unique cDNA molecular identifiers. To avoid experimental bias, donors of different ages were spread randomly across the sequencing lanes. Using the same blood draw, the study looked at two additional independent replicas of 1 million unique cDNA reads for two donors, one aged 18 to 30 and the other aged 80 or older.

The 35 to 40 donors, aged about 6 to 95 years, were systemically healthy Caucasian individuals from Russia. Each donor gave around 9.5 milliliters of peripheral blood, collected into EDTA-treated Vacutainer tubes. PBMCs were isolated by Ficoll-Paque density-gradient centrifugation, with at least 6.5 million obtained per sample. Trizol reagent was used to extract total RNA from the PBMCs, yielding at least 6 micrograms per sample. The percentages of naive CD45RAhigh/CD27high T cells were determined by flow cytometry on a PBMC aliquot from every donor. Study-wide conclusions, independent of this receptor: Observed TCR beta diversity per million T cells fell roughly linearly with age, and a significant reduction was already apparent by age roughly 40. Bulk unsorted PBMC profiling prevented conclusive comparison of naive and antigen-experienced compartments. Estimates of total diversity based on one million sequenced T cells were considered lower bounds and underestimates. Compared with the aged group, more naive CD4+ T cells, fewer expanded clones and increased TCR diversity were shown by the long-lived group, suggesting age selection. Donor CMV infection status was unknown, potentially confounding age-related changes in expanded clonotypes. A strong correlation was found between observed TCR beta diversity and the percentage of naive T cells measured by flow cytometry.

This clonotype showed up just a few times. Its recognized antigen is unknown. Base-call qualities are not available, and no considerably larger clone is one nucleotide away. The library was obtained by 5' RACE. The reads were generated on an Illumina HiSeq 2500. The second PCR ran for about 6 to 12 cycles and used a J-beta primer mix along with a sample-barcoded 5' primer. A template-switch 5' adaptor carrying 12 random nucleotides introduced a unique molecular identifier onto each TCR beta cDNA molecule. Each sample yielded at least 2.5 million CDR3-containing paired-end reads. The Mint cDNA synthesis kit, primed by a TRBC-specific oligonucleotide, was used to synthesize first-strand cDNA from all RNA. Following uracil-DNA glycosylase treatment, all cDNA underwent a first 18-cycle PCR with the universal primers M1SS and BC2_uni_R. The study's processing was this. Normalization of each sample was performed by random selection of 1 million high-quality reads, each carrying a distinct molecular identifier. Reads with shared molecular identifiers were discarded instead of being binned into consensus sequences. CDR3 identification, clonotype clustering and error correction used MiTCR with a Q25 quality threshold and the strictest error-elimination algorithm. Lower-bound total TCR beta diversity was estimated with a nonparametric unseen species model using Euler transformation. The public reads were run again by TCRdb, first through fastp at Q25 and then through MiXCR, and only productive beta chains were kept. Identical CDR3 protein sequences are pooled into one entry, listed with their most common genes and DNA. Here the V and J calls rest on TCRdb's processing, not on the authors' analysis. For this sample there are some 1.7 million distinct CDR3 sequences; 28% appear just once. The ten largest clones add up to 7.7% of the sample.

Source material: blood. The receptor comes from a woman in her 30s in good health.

The DNA sequence is as follows: TGCAGCGCCGTCCCCCGGGTCTCTAACTATGGCTACACCTTC. The translation is CSAVPRVSNYGYTF. This receptor chain uses TRBV29-1 and TRBJ1-2; no confident D gene assignment can be made. The CDR3 holds 14 amino acids from the cysteine to the phenylalanine. The sequence is cut down to CDR3 DNA, 42 bases in frame from base 1. Trimming costs V 7 bases and J 0 bases, and their ends lie 15 bases apart. The CDR1 and CDR2 encoded by the germline V gene are SQVTM and ANQGSEA.